This record looks at one TCR beta chain sequence and its context. Individuals aged 18 to 89 years were recruited from 24 US areas. Participant-reported clinical history was the basis for cohort assignment. This sample stems from a study of blood T cell repertoires in COVID-19. As for the study in general: COVID-19 samples from acute and convalescent phases originated in the United States, Italy and Spain. T cells, B-cell-depleted T cells, or PBMCs provided the cDNA or gDNA that served as material.

The repertoire was sequenced with immunoSEQ multiplex PCR; TCRdb's copy has only in-frame clones and lacks some. This sample has 350,000 to 450,000 clones, with approximately 90% found just once. The V end lost 5 bases, the J end lost 2 bases, and 15 bases lay between the germline ends. CDR1 is SEHNR, CDR2 FQNEAQ, per germline (reference sequence). The CDR3 runs 15 residues. This TCR was recovered from a woman aged 40 to 50 who had been exposed to COVID-19. Material for sequencing was PBMCs or T cells enriched from blood (not recorded which). The V call is TRBV7-9, the J call TRBJ2-5; D perhaps matches TRBD1 (6 bases). In nucleotides, the CDR3 is TGTGCCAGCAGCCCCCGCGACAGGCGGCAAGAGACCCAGTACTTC. Translation gives CASSPRDRRQETQYF.